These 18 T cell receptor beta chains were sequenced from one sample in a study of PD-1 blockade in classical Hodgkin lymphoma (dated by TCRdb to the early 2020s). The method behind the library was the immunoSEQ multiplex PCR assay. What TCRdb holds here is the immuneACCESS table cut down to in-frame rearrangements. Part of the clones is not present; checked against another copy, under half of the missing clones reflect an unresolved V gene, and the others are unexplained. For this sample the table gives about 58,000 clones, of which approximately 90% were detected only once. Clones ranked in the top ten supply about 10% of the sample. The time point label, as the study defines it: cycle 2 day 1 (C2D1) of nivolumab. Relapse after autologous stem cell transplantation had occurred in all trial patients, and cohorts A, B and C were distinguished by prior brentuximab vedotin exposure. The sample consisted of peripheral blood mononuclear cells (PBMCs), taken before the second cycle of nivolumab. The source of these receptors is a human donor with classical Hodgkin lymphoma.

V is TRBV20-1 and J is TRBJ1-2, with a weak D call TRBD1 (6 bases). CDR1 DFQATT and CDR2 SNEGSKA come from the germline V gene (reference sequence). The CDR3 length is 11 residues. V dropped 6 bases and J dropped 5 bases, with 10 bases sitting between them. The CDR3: CSASDSYGYTF. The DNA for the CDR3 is TGCAGTGCCTCGGACAGTTATGGCTACACCTTC.

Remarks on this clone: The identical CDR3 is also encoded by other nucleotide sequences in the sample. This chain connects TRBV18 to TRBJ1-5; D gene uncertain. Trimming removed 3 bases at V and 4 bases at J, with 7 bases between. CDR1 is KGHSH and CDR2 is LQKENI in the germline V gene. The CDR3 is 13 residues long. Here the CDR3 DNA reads TGTGCCAGCTCACCCGAAGGGAATCAGCCCCAGCATTTT. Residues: CASSPEGNQPQHF. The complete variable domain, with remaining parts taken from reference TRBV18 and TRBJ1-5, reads NAGVMQNPRHLVRRRGQEARLRCSPMKGHSHVYWYRQLPEEGLKFMVYLQKENIIDESGMPKERFSAEFPKEGPSILRIQQVVRGDSAAYFCASSPEGNQPQHFGDGTRLSIL.

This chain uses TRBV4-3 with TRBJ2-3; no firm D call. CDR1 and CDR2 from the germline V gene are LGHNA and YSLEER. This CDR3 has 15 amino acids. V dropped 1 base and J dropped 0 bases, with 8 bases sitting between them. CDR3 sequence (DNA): TGCGCCAGCAGCCAAGTGCGGCGAAGCACAGATACGCAGTATTTT. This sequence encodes CASSQVRRSTDTQYF.

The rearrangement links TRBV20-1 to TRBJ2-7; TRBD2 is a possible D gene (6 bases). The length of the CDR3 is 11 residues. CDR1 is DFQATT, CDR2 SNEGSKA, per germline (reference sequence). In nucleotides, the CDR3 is TGCAGCGGGGGACGGGACTACGAGCAGTACTTC. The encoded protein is CSGGRDYEQYF.

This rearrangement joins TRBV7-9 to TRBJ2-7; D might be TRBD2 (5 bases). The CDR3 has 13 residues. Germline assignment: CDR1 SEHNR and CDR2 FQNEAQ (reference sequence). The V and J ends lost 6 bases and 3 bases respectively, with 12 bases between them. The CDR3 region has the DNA TGTGCCAGCAGGCCACTAGAAGGCTACGAGCAGTACTTC. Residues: CASRPLEGYEQYF. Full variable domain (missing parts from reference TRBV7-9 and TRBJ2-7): DTGVSQNPRHKITKRGQNVTFRCDPISEHNRLYWYRQTLGQGPEFLTYFQNEAQLEKSRLLSDRFSAERPKGSFSTLEIQRTEQGDSAMYLCASRPLEGYEQYFGPGTRLTVT.

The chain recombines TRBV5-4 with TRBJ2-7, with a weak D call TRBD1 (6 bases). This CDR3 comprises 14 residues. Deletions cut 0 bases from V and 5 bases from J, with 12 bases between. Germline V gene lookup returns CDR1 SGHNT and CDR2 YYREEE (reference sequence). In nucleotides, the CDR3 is TGTGCCAGCAGCTTGGCGCCAGGGGACGACGAGCAGTACTTC. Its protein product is CASSLAPGDDEQYF.

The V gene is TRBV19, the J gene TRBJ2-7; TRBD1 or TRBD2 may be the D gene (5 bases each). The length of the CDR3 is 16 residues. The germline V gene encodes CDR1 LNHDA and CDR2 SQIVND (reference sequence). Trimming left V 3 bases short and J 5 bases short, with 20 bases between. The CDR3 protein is CASSMREGKLSHEQYF. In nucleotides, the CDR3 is TGTGCCAGTAGTATGAGAGAGGGGAAACTATCGCACGAGCAGTACTTC.

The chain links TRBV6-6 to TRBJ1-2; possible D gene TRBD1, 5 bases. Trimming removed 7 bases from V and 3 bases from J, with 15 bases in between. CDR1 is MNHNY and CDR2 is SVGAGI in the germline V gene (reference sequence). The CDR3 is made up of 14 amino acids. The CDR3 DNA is TGTGCCAGCAATAGTTGGGGCCAGGACTATGGCTACACCTTC. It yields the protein CASNSWGQDYGYTF.

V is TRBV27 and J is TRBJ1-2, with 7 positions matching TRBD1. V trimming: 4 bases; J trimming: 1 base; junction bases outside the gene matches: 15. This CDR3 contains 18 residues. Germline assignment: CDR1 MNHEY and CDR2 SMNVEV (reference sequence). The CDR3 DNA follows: TGTGCCAGCAGTTCCAACAGCCCCGGGACAGCATATAACTATGGCTACACCTTC. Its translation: CASSSNSPGTAYNYGYTF.

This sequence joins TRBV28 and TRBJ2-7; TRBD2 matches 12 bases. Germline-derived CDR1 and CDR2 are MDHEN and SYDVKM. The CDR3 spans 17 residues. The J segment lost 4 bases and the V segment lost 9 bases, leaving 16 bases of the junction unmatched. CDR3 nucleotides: TGTGCCAGTAGTGGACTAGCGGGACCAACCTGGGTTTACGAGCAGTACTTC. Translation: CASSGLAGPTWVYEQYF.

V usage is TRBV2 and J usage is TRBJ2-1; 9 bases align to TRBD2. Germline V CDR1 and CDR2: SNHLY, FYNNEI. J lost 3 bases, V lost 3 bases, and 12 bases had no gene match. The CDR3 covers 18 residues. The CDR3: CASSDRRDGTSFYNEQFF. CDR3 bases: TGTGCCAGCAGTGACAGGAGGGACGGGACTAGCTTCTACAATGAGCAGTTCTTC.

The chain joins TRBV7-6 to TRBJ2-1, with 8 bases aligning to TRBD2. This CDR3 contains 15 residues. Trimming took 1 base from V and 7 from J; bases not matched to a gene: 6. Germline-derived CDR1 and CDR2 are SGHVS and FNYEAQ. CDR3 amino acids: CASSLEAGEGNEQFF. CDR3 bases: TGTGCCAGCAGCTTAGAAGCGGGAGAGGGTAATGAGCAGTTCTTC.

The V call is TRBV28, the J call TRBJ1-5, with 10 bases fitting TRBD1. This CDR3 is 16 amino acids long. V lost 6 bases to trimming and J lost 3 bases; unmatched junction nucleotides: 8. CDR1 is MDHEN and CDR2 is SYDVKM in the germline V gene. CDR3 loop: CASSGDRGEYNQPQHF. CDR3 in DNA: TGTGCCAGCAGCGGGGACAGGGGCGAGTACAATCAGCCCCAGCATTTT.

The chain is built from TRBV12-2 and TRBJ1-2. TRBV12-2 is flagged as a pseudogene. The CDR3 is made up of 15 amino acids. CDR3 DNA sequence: TGTGCAAGTCGCTCCATTCGAGGCAGCCACTATGGCTACACCTTC. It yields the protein CASRSIRGSHYGYTF.

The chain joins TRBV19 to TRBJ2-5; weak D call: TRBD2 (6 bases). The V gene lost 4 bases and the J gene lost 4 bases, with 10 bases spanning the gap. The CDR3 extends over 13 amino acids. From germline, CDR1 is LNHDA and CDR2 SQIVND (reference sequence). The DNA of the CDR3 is TGTGCCAGTAGTACTCACGGGGGAGAGACCCAGTACTTC. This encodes CASSTHGGETQYF.

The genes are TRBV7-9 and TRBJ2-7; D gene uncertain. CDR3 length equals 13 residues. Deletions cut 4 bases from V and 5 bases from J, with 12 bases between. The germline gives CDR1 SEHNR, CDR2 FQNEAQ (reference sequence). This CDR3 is CASSSAGVNEQYF. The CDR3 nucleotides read TGTGCCAGCAGCTCCGCAGGCGTGAACGAGCAGTACTTC.

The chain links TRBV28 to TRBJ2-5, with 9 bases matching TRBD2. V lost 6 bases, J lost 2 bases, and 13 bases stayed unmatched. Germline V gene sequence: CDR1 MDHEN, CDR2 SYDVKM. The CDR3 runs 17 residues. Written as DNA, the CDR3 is TGTGCCAGCAGCGCGAAGTCCCCGGGACTAGCACAAGAGACCCAGTACTTC. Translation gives CASSAKSPGLAQETQYF. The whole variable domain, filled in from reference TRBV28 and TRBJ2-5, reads DVKVTQSSRYLVKRTGEKVFLECVQDMDHENMFWYRQDPGLGLRLIYFSYDVKMKEKGDIPEGYSVSREKKERFSLILESASTNQTSMYLCASSAKSPGLAQETQYFGPGTRLLVL.

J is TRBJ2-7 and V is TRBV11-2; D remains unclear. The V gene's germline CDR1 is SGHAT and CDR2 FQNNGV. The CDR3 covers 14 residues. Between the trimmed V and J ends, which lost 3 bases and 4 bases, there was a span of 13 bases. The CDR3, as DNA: TGTGCCAGCAGCTTTGAGGTGGACGCGTACGAGCAGTACTTC. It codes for CASSFEVDAYEQYF.